This T cell receptor beta chain originates from a study of T cell repertoires in cytomegalovirus infection. A single record per CDR3 protein comes from TCRdb applying MiXCR to the reads. This repertoire shows more than 500,000 distinct CDR3 sequences, about 15% found once; its top ten account for about 24%. This clonotype was counted only a few times. Its matching antigen is unknown. Study results and limitations: Carriers of CMV and the relevant HLA type were discriminated by public TCR beta frequency.

Trimming cost V 4 bases and J 4 bases; bases outside gene matches: 15. Germline V gene data show CDR1 as SGHDT and CDR2 as YYEEEE. The CDR3 is made up of 18 amino acids. Sequencing was carried out using CD8+ T cells from PBMCs. The sequence came from a human donor in good health (CMV status not recorded). Some clones in this sample may be carry-over from other donors' samples. V is TRBV5-6 and J is TRBJ2-1; TRBD2 matches 9 bases. CDR3 in amino acids: CASSRMPVASGIYNEQFF. The CDR3 bases are TGTGCCAGCAGCAGAATGCCGGTCGCTAGCGGGATATACAATGAGCAGTTCTTC.